This T cell receptor beta chain was found in a study of blood T cell repertoires in COVID-19. Study background: Sites across the United States, Italy and Spain contributed samples from acute and convalescent COVID-19. PBMCs, B-cell-depleted T cells, or T cells provided the cDNA or gDNA that made up the material.

Here immunoSEQ multiplex PCR was the method, and the copy in TCRdb shows in-frame clones only, minus some. The sample shows 200,000 to 300,000 clones, 70% to 90% of them seen only once. Those enrolled in Seattle joined during active infection and were followed longitudinally afterward. The CDR3 contains 13 residues. Germline V gives CDR1 ENHRY, CDR2 SYGVKD. V lost 0 bases and J 3 bases, leaving 6 bases between the germline ends. Material: peripheral blood. The receptor was derived from a man aged 50 to 60 with COVID-19, enrolled during active disease. The chain recombines TRBV10-3 with TRBJ2-7, with D hard to call. The CDR3 loop reads CAISESYSYEQYF. The DNA of the CDR3 is TGTGCCATCAGTGAGTCGTACAGCTACGAGCAGTACTTC.